One and the same sample provided the 19 T cell receptor beta chains below, sequenced in a study of blood T cell repertoires in COVID-19 (dated by TCRdb to the early 2020s). Libraries were made using the immunoSEQ multiplex PCR assay. In TCRdb, the immuneACCESS table is reduced to in-frame sequences with V and J assigned. These tables do not hold every clone; where another copy was compared, an unresolved V gene accounts for under half, and the others remain unexplained. The sample has roughly 170,000 clones on record, around 82% of them singletons. Approximately 4% of the sample comes from the top ten. Input material: PBMCs or T cells enriched from blood (not recorded which). The receptors stem from a woman aged 50 to 60 in a cohort exposed to, infected with or recovered from COVID-19 (not recorded which).

The chain joins TRBV7-9 to TRBJ1-1, with 7 bases aligning to TRBD1. The ends lost 8 bases at V and 9 bases at J; junction bases unmatched: 9. Germline-derived CDR1 and CDR2 are SEHNR and FQNEAQ (reference sequence). CDR3 size: 12 residues. Written as DNA, the CDR3 is TGTGCCAGCGCCAGAGAGGACAGGAAAGCTTTCTTT. This codes for CASAREDRKAFF.

J is TRBJ1-1 and V is TRBV3-1 (or the pseudogene TRBV3-2), with TRBD1 matching 10 bases. CDR3 length equals 13 residues. With 6 bases clipped from V and 5 bases from J, the junction kept 3 bases outside the gene matches. CDR1 and CDR2 (germline): LGHDT, YNNKEL (reference sequence). In nucleotides, the CDR3 is TGTGCCAGCAGACGACAGGGGGCGACTGAAGCTTTCTTT. The encoded protein is CASRRQGATEAFF.

V is TRBV19 and J is TRBJ1-5; TRBD1 is a possible D gene (5 bases). Deletions cut 1 base from V and 1 base from J, with 14 bases between. CDR3 length: 17 amino acids. From germline, CDR1 is LNHDA and CDR2 SQIVND (reference sequence). The CDR3 DNA sequence: TGTGCCAGTAGTATAGGAGCTGCGGGGGTGAGCAATCAGCCCCAGCATTTT. This translates into CASSIGAAGVSNQPQHF.

This chain joins TRBV5-4 and TRBJ1-1, with 9 bases matching TRBD1. The V gene end was trimmed by 0 bases and the J gene end by 5 bases; junction bases not matched to a gene: 2. The CDR3 sequence is 14 residues long. Germline-derived CDR1 and CDR2 are SGHNT and YYREEE (reference sequence). CDR3 DNA: TGTGCCAGCAGCTTGGCCGGGACAGGGACTGAAGCTTTCTTT. Encoded protein: CASSLAGTGTEAFF.

This chain uses TRBV9 with TRBJ1-4; no definite D call. The germline V and J ends were trimmed by 4 bases and 10 bases, with 14 bases remaining between them. Per germline, CDR1 SGDLS and CDR2 YYNGEE. There are 13 residues in the CDR3. The CDR3 protein is CASSSILSGKLFF. The CDR3 coding sequence is TGTGCCAGCAGCTCCATCCTATCGGGAAAACTGTTTTTT.

This chain joins TRBV19 and TRBJ2-5; 9 positions agree with TRBD1. Germline V lookup: CDR1 LNHDA, CDR2 SQIVND (reference sequence). The CDR3 is 13 amino acids. The V and J ends lost 8 bases and 3 bases, in that order; junction bases with no gene match: 4. CDR3 in DNA: TGTGCCAGTCGGGACAGGGAAAAAGAGACCCAGTACTTC. This codes for CASRDREKETQYF. Combining the CDR3 with reference TRBV19 and TRBJ2-5 gives the whole variable domain DGGITQSPKYLFRKEGQNVTLSCEQNLNHDAMYWYRQDPGQGLRLIYYSQIVNDFQKGDIAEGYSVSREKKESFPLTVTSAQKNPTAFYLCASRDREKETQYFGPGTRLLVL.

This clone is a singleton in its sample. The V and J genes are TRBV5-6 and TRBJ2-6; a possible D gene is TRBD1 (6 bases). Deletions cut 2 bases from V and 1 base from J, with 7 bases between. Germline V gene lookup returns CDR1 SGHDT and CDR2 YYEEEE. The CDR3 extends over 15 amino acids. The CDR3 sequence is CASSLQGSGANVLTF. The CDR3 region has the DNA TGTGCCAGCAGCTTACAGGGTTCTGGGGCCAACGTCCTGACTTTC.

The V call is TRBV4-2, the J call TRBJ1-1; TRBD1 is a possible D gene (6 bases). The CDR3 runs to 15 residues. Germline loops: CDR1 LGHNA, CDR2 YNFKEQ. The germline V and J ends were trimmed by 0 bases and 3 bases, with 11 bases remaining between them. CDR3 region: CASSQEKGGDTEAFF. For the CDR3, the DNA is TGTGCCAGCAGCCAAGAGAAAGGGGGGGACACTGAAGCTTTCTTT.

The count of this clone is one. The chain has TRBV10-3 and TRBJ2-7; D is perhaps TRBD2 (6 bases). Germline assignment: CDR1 ENHRY and CDR2 SYGVKD. Trimming took off 10 bases at V and 3 bases at J, with 10 bases between the two ends. This CDR3 comprises 11 residues. CDR3 nucleotide sequence: TGTGCCACGGTGGGGGGCTACGAGCAGTACTTC. Its translation: CATVGGYEQYF.

The V and J genes are TRBV2 and TRBJ2-2; maybe TRBD2 (5 bases). The CDR3 sequence is 14 residues long. Trimming took 3 bases from V and 6 from J, leaving 11 bases between them. From germline, CDR1 is SNHLY and CDR2 FYNNEI. The CDR3 bases are TGTGCCAGCAGTGAGAGGGCCTCACCCGGGGAGCTGTTTTTT. Protein sequence: CASSERASPGELFF.

The chain is built from TRBV18 and TRBJ1-5, with TRBD1 identical over 7 bases. The ends lost 4 bases at V and 6 bases at J; junction bases unmatched: 6. CDR1 and CDR2 from the germline V gene are KGHSH and LQKENI. The CDR3 has 14 amino acids. The CDR3 DNA reads TGTGCCAGCTCACGGTCAGGGGGTGTTCAGCCCCAGCATTTT. Translating it yields CASSRSGGVQPQHF.

The chain links TRBV30 to TRBJ2-5; no reliable D call. Germline V gene data show CDR1 as GTSNPN and CDR2 as SVGIG (reference sequence). Deletions cut 0 bases from V and 1 base from J, with 9 bases between. The CDR3 totals 14 residues. The CDR3 loop is CAWSVSASQETQYF. In DNA form, the CDR3 reads TGTGCCTGGAGTGTCTCGGCTAGCCAAGAGACCCAGTACTTC.

J is TRBJ1-6 and V is TRBV5-4; no clear D gene. From germline, CDR1 is SGHNT and CDR2 YYREEE (reference sequence). This CDR3 comprises 13 residues. V lost 4 bases and J 9 bases, leaving 11 bases between the germline ends. CDR3 nucleotides: TGTGCCAGCAGCGTAGAACCTAGTTCACCCCTCCACTTT. Translation: CASSVEPSSPLHF.

The chain carries TRBV27 and TRBJ1-4; D is ambiguous. The length of the CDR3 is 15 residues. The germline V gene has CDR1 MNHEY and CDR2 SMNVEV (reference sequence). The V end lost 2 bases, the J end lost 2 bases, and 9 bases lay between the germline ends. CDR3: CASSLRVGTNEKLFF. The CDR3 coding sequence is TGTGCCAGCAGTTTACGGGTTGGCACTAATGAAAAACTGTTTTTT.

The chain carries TRBV25-1 and TRBJ2-1; tentatively, D is TRBD2 (5 bases). V lost 2 bases, J lost 0 bases, and 11 bases lay in between. Germline V gene data show CDR1 as MGHDK and CDR2 as SYGVNS. The CDR3 is 16 amino acids. This CDR3 reads CASSETSGSSYNEQFF. The DNA for the CDR3 is TGTGCCAGCAGTGAAACTTCGGGGTCCTCCTACAATGAGCAGTTCTTC.

This clone was seen more than once but under ten times. The chain employs TRBV19 and TRBJ2-1, with a weak D call TRBD1 (6 bases). Trimming removed 2 bases from V and 8 bases from J, with 10 bases in between. Germline V gene sequence: CDR1 LNHDA, CDR2 SQIVND (reference sequence). The CDR3 sequence is 13 residues long. The CDR3 coding sequence is TGTGCCAGTAGTATAATGACAGGTGATGAGCAGTTCTTC. Its translation is CASSIMTGDEQFF.

This clone was picked up one time. This chain connects TRBV11-2 to TRBJ2-3; tentative D call: TRBD2 (5 bases). Between the trimmed V and J ends, which lost 0 bases and 0 bases, there was a span of 7 bases. From germline, CDR1 is SGHAT and CDR2 FQNNGV. The CDR3 extends over 15 amino acids. The CDR3 loop reads CASSLEGVSTDTQYF. Written as DNA, the CDR3 is TGTGCCAGCAGCTTAGAGGGAGTAAGCACAGATACGCAGTATTTT. The full variable domain, its missing parts supplied by reference TRBV11-2 and TRBJ2-3, is EAGVAQSPRYKIIEKRQSVAFWCNPISGHATLYWYQQILGQGPKLLIQFQNNGVVDDSQLPKDRFSAERLKGVDSTLKIQPAKLEDSAVYLCASSLEGVSTDTQYFGPGTRLTVL.

The gene calls are TRBV6-2 or TRBV6-3 and TRBJ2-3; 15 bases are a match to TRBD2. Per germline, CDR1 MNHEY and CDR2 SVGEGT. This CDR3 comprises 18 residues. Trimming took 6 bases from V and 1 from J; bases not matched to a gene: 8. CDR3 in DNA: TGTGCCAGCAGCACCGGGACTAGCGGGGGGACCCGCACAGATACGCAGTATTTT. This codes for CASSTGTSGGTRTDTQYF.

CDR3 nucleotides: TGCGCCAGCAGCCAAGAGCCGGGACTAGCGGGAAGGAATGAGCAGTTCTTC. Its protein product is CASSQEPGLAGRNEQFF. The chain has TRBV4-1 and TRBJ2-1; 13 positions agree with TRBD2. Losses at the gene ends were 0 bases for V and 7 bases for J; bases not matched to a gene: 6. The CDR3 is 17 amino acids. From germline, CDR1 is MGHRA and CDR2 YSYEKL.